The subject of this entry is one T cell receptor beta chain. In the study's own analysis: Estimated nucleated cell counts came from reference gene primer amplification. Measured with immunoSEQ multiplex PCR; TCRdb has only the in-frame clones, and not every one. D and trimming were read from the DNA, whereas the V and J calls and clone size are those reported in that table. This sample yields approximately 120,000 clones, of which around three quarters are seen a single time; around a third belongs to the top ten. The data stem from a study of blood T cell repertoires in COVID-19. For the study at large: Donors in the United States, Italy and Spain gave samples during acute or convalescent COVID-19. T cells, B-cell-depleted T cells, or PBMCs supplied cDNA or gDNA.

Trimming stripped 5 bases from V and 7 bases from J, with 14 bases between. Germline CDR1 and CDR2: MNHEY and SVGEGT. The CDR3 has 13 residues. Sequencing input: peripheral blood. The TCR originated in a man between 35 and 55 years old with active or convalescent COVID-19. The chain employs TRBV6-2 or TRBV6-3 and TRBJ1-2; no definite D call. CDR3 sequence: CASSQGSLGGYTF. CDR3 nucleotide sequence: TGTGCCAGCAGTCAAGGGAGCTTGGGTGGCTACACCTTC.